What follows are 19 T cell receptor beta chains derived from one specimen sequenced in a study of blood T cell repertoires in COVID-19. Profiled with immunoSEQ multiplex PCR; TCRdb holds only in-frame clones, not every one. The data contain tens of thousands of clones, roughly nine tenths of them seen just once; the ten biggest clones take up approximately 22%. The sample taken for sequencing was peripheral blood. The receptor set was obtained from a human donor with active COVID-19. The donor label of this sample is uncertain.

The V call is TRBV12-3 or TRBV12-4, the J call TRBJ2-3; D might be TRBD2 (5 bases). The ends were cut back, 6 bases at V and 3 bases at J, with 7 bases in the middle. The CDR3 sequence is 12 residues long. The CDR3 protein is CASRRATDTQYF. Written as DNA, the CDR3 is TGTGCCAGCAGGCGGGCTACAGATACGCAGTATTTT.

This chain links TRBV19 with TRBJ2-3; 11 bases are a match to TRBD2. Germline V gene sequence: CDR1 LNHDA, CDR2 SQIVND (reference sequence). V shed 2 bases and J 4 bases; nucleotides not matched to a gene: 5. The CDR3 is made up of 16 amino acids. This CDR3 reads CASSIIAGGLSDTQYF. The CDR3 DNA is TGTGCCAGTAGTATAATAGCGGGAGGGCTTTCAGATACGCAGTATTTT.

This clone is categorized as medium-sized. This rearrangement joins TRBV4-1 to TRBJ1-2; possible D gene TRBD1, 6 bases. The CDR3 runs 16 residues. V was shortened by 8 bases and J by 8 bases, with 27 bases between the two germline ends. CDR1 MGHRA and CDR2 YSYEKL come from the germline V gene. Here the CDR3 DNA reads TGCGCCAGCGCGAGTACGACAGGAGACCTAATTGGGGGCTACACCTTC. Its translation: CASASTTGDLIGGYTF.

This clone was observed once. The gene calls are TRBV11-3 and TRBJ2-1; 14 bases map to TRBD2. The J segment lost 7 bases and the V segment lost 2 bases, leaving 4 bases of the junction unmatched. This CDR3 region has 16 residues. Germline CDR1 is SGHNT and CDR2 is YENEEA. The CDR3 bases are TGTGCCAGCAGCTTACCGGGACTAGCGGGAGAGAATGAGCAGTTCTTC. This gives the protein CASSLPGLAGENEQFF.

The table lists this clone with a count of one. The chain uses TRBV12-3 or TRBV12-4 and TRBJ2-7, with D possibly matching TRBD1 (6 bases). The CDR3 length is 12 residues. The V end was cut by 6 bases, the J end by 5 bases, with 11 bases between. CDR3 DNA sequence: TGTGCCAGCAGGACTGACAGGAACGAGCAGTACTTC. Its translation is CASRTDRNEQYF.

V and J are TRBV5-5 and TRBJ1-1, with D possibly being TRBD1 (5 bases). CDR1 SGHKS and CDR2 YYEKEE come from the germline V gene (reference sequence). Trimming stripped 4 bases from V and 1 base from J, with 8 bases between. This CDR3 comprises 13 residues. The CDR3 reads CASSADRNTEAFF. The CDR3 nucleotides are TGTGCCAGCAGCGCTGACAGGAACACTGAAGCTTTCTTT.

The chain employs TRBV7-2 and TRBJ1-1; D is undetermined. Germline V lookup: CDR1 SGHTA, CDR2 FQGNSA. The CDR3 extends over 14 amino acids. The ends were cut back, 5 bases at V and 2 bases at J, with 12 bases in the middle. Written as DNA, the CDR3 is TGTGCCAGCAGCCCGGGAGCCCTAAACACTGAAGCTTTCTTT. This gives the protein CASSPGALNTEAFF.

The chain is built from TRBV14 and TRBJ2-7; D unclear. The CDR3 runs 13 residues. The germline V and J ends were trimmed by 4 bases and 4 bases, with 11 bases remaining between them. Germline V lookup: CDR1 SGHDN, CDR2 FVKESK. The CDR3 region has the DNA TGTGCCAGCAGCCCTGACATGTCTTACGAGCAGTACTTC. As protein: CASSPDMSYEQYF.

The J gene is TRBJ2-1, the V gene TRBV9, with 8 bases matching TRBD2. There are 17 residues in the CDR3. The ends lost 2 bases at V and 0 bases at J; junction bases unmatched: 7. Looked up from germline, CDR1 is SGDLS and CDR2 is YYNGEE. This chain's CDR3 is CASSVGGVPGSYNEQFF. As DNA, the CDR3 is TGTGCCAGCAGCGTCGGGGGGGTCCCCGGCTCCTACAATGAGCAGTTCTTC.

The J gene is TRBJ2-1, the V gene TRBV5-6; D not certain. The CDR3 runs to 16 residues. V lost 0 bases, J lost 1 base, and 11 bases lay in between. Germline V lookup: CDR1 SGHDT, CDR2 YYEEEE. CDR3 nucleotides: TGTGCCAGCAGCTTGGGCCGCCACGGTTCCTACAATGAGCAGTTCTTC. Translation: CASSLGRHGSYNEQFF.

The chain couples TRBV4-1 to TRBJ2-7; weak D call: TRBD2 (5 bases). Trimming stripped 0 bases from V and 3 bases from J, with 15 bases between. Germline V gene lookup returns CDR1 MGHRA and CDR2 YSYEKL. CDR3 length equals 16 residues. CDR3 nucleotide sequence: TGCGCCAGCAGCCAAGAACCGACTACAACCTTCTACGAGCAGTACTTC. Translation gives CASSQEPTTTFYEQYF.

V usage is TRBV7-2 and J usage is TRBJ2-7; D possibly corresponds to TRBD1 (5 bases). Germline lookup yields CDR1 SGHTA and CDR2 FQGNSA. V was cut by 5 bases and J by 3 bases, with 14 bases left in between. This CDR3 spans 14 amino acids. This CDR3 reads CASSPDKGDYEQYF. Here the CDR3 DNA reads TGTGCCAGCAGCCCAGATAAAGGGGACTACGAGCAGTACTTC.

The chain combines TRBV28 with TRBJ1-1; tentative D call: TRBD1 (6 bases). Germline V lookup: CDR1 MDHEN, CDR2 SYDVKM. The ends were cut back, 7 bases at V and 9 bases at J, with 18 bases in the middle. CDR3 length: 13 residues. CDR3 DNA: TGTGCCAGCATCAAAGGGGGGGGAGGGCAAGCTTTCTTT. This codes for CASIKGGGGQAFF. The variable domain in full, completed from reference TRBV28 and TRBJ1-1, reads DVKVTQSSRYLVKRTGEKVFLECVQDMDHENMFWYRQDPGLGLRLIYFSYDVKMKEKGDIPEGYSVSREKKERFSLILESASTNQTSMYLCASIKGGGGQAFFGQGTRLTVV.

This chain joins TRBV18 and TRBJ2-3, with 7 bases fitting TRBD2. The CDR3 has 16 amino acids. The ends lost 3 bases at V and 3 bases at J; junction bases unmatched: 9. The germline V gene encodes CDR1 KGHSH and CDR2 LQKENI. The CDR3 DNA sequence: TGTGCCAGCTCACCTAGAAGGGCGGGGGTAACAGATACGCAGTATTTT. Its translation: CASSPRRAGVTDTQYF.

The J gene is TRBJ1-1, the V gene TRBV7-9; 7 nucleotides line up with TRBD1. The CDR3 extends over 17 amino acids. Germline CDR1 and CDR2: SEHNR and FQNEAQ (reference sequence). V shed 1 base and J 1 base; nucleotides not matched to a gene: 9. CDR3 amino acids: CASSLEGGGGPNTEAFF. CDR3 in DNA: TGTGCCAGCAGCTTAGAAGGGGGCGGAGGGCCGAACACTGAAGCTTTCTTT.

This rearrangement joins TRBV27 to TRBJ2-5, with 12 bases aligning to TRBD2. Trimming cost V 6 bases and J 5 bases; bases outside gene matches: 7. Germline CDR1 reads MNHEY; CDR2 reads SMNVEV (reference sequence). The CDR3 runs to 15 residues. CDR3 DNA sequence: TGTGCCAGCAGAGAGACTAGCGGGAGTGGGGAGACCCAGTACTTC. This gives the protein CASRETSGSGETQYF.

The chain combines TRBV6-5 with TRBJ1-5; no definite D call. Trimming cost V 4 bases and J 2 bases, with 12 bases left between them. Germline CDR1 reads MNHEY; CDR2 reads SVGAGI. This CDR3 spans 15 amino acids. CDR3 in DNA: TGTGCCAGCAGTTCAGTCGGGGTTCGCAATCAGCCCCAGCATTTT. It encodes CASSSVGVRNQPQHF.

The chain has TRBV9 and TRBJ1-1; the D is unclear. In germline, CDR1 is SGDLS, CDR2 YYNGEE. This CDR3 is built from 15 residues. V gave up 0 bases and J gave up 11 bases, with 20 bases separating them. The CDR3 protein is CASSVDGDGLLRAFF. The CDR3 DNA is TGTGCCAGCAGCGTAGATGGAGACGGATTATTGCGGGCTTTCTTT. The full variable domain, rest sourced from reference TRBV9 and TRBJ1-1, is DSGVTQTPKHLITATGQRVTLRCSPRSGDLSVYWYQQSLDQGLQFLIQYYNGEERAKGNILERFSAQQFPDLHSELNLSSLELGDSALYFCASSVDGDGLLRAFFGQGTRLTVV.

The CDR3 DNA reads as TGTGCCAGCAGTTTAGCAGGCTTTAATGAAAAACTGTTTTTT. Translation gives CASSLAGFNEKLFF. The V call is TRBV28, the J call TRBJ1-4; D remains ambiguous. The CDR3 spans 14 residues. Per the germline V gene, CDR1 is MDHEN and CDR2 is SYDVKM. Between the trimmed V and J ends, which lost 2 bases and 4 bases, there was a span of 8 bases.